Listed below are T cell receptor beta chains from one sample, sequenced in a study of Ad26.COV2.S vaccination and SARS-CoV-2 variants. The data were produced by immunoSEQ multiplex PCR, yet TCRdb's version contains in-frame clones alone and is incomplete. In the table there are 250,000 or so clones, around 90% of which are singletons. Source: peripheral blood, taken in a trial of Ad26.COV2.S vaccine versus placebo. The source is a person between 18 and 59 years old who received the Ad26.COV2.S COVID-19 vaccine or a placebo. The conserved cysteine and the conserved F or W are not part of the CDR3 here. Rows may omit the clone size; those that give it use once, few, many or a size class.

TRBV14	13	.	TRBJ2-4	ASSNRGLAKNIQY
TRBV9	14	.	TRBJ2-3	ASSVAGQGGTDTQY
TRBV7-9	13	.	TRBJ2-1	ASTYGTGAYNEQF
TRBV9	13	.	TRBJ1-4	ASSPKTGGDEKLF
TRBV18	11	.	TRBJ2-5	ASSPSLEETQY
TRBV6-1	14	.	TRBJ2-3	ASSELAGTSTDTQY
TRBV11-3	9	.	TRBJ2-3	ASSQSDTQY
TRBV6-2/TRBV6-3	12	.	TRBJ2-7	ASSYPETIYEQY
TRBV2	12	.	TRBJ2-1	ASRPQGARNEQF
TRBV9	13	once	TRBJ2-2	ASSYQLANTGELF
TRBV6-2/TRBV6-3	13	.	TRBJ1-5	ASSTSGIRVQPQH
TRBV12-2	19	.	TRBJ1-5	ASRSIIGGGLGIRNNQPQH
TRBV4-3	13	.	TRBJ1-4	ASSPSGTGFEKLF
TRBV24-1	12	.	TRBJ2-3	ATSDFRLADTQY
TRBV24-1	15	.	TRBJ2-2	ATSETGTGGPTGELF
TRBV7-3	13	.	TRBJ2-5	ASSAKAGTEETQY
TRBV12-3/TRBV12-4	11	.	TRBJ1-1	ASSFGHTQKAF
TRBV5-3	16	few	TRBJ2-4	ARNVPGVDRSGQNIQY
TRBV4-3	13	.	TRBJ1-1	ASSQVDRDTNEAF
TRBV27	9	.	TRBJ2-2	ASSFGGELF
TRBV2	11	once	TRBJ1-5	ATTGGSNQPQH
TRBV18	14	medium-sized	TRBJ1-6	ASSPRGLEVRSPLH
TRBV6-6	14	.	TRBJ2-1	ASSYVASGINNEQF
TRBV4-1	13	.	TRBJ2-5	ASSQGGRVQETQY
TRBV18	12	.	TRBJ2-1	ASSPDIVTNEQF
TRBV5-1	12	once	TRBJ2-3	ASRPGARHDTQY
TRBV4-3	13	.	TRBJ1-1	ASSQQDRMNTEAF
TRBV24-1	15	.	TRBJ2-1	ATSGPGAPSSYNEQF